This TCR beta chain was profiled in a study of blood T cell repertoires in COVID-19. The sample holds one count of this clone. Assay: immunoSEQ multiplex PCR; the TCRdb copy retains only in-frame clones and omits some. The profile shows about 400,000 clones, just over 85% of them singletons. V lost 5 bases and J 4 bases, leaving 18 bases between the germline ends. Germline CDR1 LNHDA, CDR2 SQIVND (reference sequence). This CDR3 comprises 17 residues. V gene TRBV19 combines with J gene TRBJ1-6; D is unresolved. Sequenced input: peripheral blood. The receptor was isolated from a woman aged 25 to 45 with active or convalescent COVID-19. The CDR3 bases are TGTGCCAGTAGTTCCGGGATACCCTGGGGTTATAATTCACCCCTCCACTTT. Translating gives CASSSGIPWGYNSPLHF.